A selection of T cell receptor beta chains follows, all from one sample in a study of cytomegalovirus exposure and HLA in healthy donors. Using immunoSEQ multiplex PCR, the repertoire was profiled, and TCRdb retains in-frame clones only, with some absent. The sample contains approximately 180,000 clones, roughly 89% of which appear only once. The sequenced sample consisted of PBMCs. The receptors were sampled from a woman aged 30 to 39 in good health and CMV-seronegative. Both conserved end residues are part of each CDR3. The order of the fields is V gene, D gene, J gene, clone size, CDR3 DNA, CDR3 protein. A D gene is named only where the DNA matches it firmly. Where a row states a size, it is once, few, many or the class of an expanded clone; other rows omit it.

TRBV27	TRBD1	TRBJ2-5	.	TGTGCCAGCAGAACCCAACAGGGGTGGTACGAGACCCAGTACTTC	CASRTQQGWYETQYF
TRBV10-3	.	TRBJ2-1	.	TGTGCCACCAGAAAGAACATAGAAGGGGGACACAATGAGCAGTTCTTC	CATRKNIEGGHNEQFF
TRBV27	.	TRBJ1-2	.	TGTGCCAGCAGTTTATCGAGCCAGTGGAGTGGCTACACCTTC	CASSLSSQWSGYTF
TRBV15	TRBD1	TRBJ1-5	.	TGTGCCACCAGCAGAGATGAGCGGGGACAGGGGGAAGGCAATCAGCCCCAGCATTTT	CATSRDERGQGEGNQPQHF
TRBV15	TRBD2	TRBJ2-3	.	TGTGCCACCAGCAGAGCGGGACTAGCGGGGGGGCTTAGCGATACGCAGTATTTT	CATSRAGLAGGLSDTQYF
TRBV4-1	TRBD1	TRBJ2-7	.	TGCGCCAGCAGCCAAGTAAATAATATGGGGACAGGCTTATCCTACGAGCAGTACTTC	CASSQVNNMGTGLSYEQYF
TRBV5-1	.	TRBJ1-2	.	TGCGCCAGCAGACCCCTTGCACAGAACTATGGCTACACCTTC	CASRPLAQNYGYTF
TRBV19	.	TRBJ2-1	.	TGTGCCAGTAGTAAGGGGCACAATGAGCAGTTCTTC	CASSKGHNEQFF
TRBV2	.	TRBJ1-5	.	TGTGCCAGCAGTGAACAGGGTAGCAATCAGCCCCAGCATTTT	CASSEQGSNQPQHF
TRBV5-1	.	TRBJ2-3	few	TGCGCCAGCAGCTTGCTCTACACAGATACGCAGTATTTT	CASSLLYTDTQYF